This T cell receptor (beta chain) was retrieved from a study of response to subunit inactivated influenza vaccine. There are a few counts of this clonotype. Its antigen is not known. One entry per CDR3 protein, called by TCRdb with MiXCR from the RT-PCR reads. The data contain approximately 170,000 distinct CDR3 sequences, around 15% of them seen just once; the ten biggest clones take up approximately 27%. Study-wide findings and caveats: The authors offered the suggestion that each seasonal influenza vaccination recruits few new T cells.

Germline CDR1 is SGHRS and CDR2 is YFSETQ. CDR3 length equals 13 residues. Trimming removed 4 bases at V and 7 bases at J, with 13 bases between. This chain joins TRBV5-1 and TRBJ2-3, with D maybe TRBD2 (5 bases). The TCR comes from a man aged 50 to 59 who received an inactivated influenza vaccine. This specimen was CD8+ T cells sorted from PBMCs, taken more than 4 days after vaccination. CDR3 DNA: TGCGCCAGCAGCACCGAGGGAGTGAATACGCAGTATTTT. It is translated as CASSTEGVNTQYF.